This TCR beta chain comes out of a study of CD8+ T cells in alopecia areata. Broader study findings: Sequencing of scalp tissue also captures the resident alphabeta T cells of normal skin. More clonal than normal scalp was lesional scalp, particularly alopecia totalis/universalis.

Sequencing templates came from extracted RNA that was reverse transcribed into cDNA. Sequenced by immunoSEQ multiplex PCR; TCRdb stores in-frame clones only, minus some. In the table there are about 37,000 clones, nearly 55% of which are singletons. After removal of 1 base from V and 2 bases from J, the junction contained 3 bases not matched to a gene. The CDR3 has 16 residues. The germline V gene encodes CDR1 SGHRS and CDR2 YFSETQ. As concerns this clone: Antigen unknown.

CD4+ cells of roughly 5 patients were further sorted as CD25+CD127-. Peripheral blood samples and lesional scalp punch biopsies were obtained from alopecia areata patients. CD4+ and CD8+ T cells were sorted from PBMCs. The chain recombines TRBV5-1 with TRBJ2-5, with 12 nucleotides matching TRBD2. Sample: CD4+ Tregs sorted from blood. The TCR originated in a human donor with alopecia areata. Written as DNA, the CDR3 is TGCGCCAGCAGCTTGTCTCTAGCGGGGGGGCAAGAGACCCAGTACTTC. Translated, it gives CASSLSLAGGQETQYF.